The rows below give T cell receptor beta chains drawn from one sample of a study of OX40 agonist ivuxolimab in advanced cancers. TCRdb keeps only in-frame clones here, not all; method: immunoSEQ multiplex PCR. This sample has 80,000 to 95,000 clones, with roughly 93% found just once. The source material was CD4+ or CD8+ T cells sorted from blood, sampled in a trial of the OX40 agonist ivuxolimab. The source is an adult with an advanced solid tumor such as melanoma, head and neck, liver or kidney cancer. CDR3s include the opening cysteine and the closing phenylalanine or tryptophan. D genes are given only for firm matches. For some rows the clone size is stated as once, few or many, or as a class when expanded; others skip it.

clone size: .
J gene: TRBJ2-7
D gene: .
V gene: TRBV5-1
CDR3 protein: CASSLLPARGGYEQYF
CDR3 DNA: TGCGCCAGCAGCTTGCTACCAGCCAGGGGGGGTTACGAGCAGTACTTC

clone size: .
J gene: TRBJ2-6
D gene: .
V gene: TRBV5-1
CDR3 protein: CASSLRLGSGANVLTF
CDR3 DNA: TGCGCCAGCAGCTTGAGATTGGGATCCGGGGCCAACGTCCTGACTTTC

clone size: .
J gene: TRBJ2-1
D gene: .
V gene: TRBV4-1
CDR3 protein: CASSQSGSVTEGYNEQFF
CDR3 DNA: TGCGCCAGCAGCCAATCCGGGAGCGTAACGGAAGGGTACAATGAGCAGTTCTTC

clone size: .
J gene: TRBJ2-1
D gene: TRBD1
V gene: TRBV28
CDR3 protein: CASSSVGDRVYNEQFF
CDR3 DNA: TGTGCCAGCAGTTCAGTTGGGGACAGGGTCTACAATGAGCAGTTCTTC

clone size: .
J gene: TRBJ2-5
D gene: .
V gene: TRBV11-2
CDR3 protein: CASSLSQRETQYF
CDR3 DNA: TGTGCCAGCAGCCTTAGCCAGCGGGAGACCCAGTACTTC

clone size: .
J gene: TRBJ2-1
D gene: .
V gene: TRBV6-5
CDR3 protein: CASSYSGTNYNEQFF
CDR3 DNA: TGTGCCAGCAGTTATTCCGGGACGAACTACAATGAGCAGTTCTTC

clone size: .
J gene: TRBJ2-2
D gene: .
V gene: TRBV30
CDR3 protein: CAWSVSRTANTGELFF
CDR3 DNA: TGTGCCTGGAGTGTATCAAGGACAGCGAACACCGGGGAGCTGTTTTTT

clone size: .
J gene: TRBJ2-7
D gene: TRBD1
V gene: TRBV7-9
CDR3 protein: CASSFRTGDGEQYF
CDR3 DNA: TGTGCCAGCAGCTTCAGGACAGGGGATGGCGAGCAGTACTTC

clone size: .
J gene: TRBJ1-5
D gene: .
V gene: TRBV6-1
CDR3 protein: CAGRAGPWVPQHF
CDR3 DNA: TGTGCCGGTCGAGCTGGCCCATGGGTGCCCCAGCATTTT

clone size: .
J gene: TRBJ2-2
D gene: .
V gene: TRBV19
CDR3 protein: CASSRDQGTGELFF
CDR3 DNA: TGTGCCAGTAGCAGGGATCAGGGCACCGGGGAGCTGTTTTTT

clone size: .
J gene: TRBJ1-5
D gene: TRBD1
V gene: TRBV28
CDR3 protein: CATLRGGQGGNQPQHF
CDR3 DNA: TGTGCCACCCTCAGAGGAGGCCAGGGGGGCAATCAGCCCCAGCATTTT

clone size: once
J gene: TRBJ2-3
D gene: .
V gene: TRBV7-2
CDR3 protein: CASSLDYKGTQYF
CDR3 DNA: TGTGCCAGCAGCTTAGACTATAAAGGGACGCAGTATTTT

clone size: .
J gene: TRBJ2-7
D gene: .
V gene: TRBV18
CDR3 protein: CASSPVVHEQYF
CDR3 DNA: TGTGCCAGCTCACCGGTGGTTCACGAGCAGTACTTC

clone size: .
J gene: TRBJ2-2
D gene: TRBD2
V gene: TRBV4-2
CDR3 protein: CASSQDGGANTGELFF
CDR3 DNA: TGTGCCAGCAGCCAGGATGGGGGGGCGAACACCGGGGAGCTGTTTTTT

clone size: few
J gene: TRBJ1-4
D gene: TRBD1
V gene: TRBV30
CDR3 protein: CAWSGTGGSFTEKLFF
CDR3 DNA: TGTGCCTGGAGCGGGACAGGGGGCAGTTTTACGGAAAAACTGTTTTTT

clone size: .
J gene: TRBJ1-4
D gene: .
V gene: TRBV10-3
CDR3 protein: CAISERVSTNEKLFF
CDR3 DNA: TGTGCCATCAGTGAGAGGGTTTCAACTAATGAAAAACTGTTTTTT

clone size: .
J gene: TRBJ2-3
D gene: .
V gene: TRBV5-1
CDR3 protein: CASSLMPTDTQYF
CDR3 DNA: TGCGCCAGCAGCCTCATGCCCACAGATACGCAGTATTTT

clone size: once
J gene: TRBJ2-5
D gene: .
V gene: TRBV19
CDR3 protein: CASQDRGTYQETQYF
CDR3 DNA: TGTGCCAGCCAGGACCGGGGCACCTACCAAGAGACCCAGTACTTC

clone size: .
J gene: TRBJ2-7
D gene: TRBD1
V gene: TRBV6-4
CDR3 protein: CASRQGFYEQYF
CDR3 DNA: TGTGCCAGCAGACAGGGGTTTTACGAGCAGTACTTC

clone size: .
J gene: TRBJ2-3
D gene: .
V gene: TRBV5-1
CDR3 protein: CASSITTDTQYF
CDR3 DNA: TGCGCCAGCAGCATAACAACAGATACGCAGTATTTT

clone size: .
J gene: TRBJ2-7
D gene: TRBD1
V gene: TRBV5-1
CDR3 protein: CASSGTGRTYEQYF
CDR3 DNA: TGCGCCAGCAGCGGGACAGGGCGAACCTACGAGCAGTACTTC

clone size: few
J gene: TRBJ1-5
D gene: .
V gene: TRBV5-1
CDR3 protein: CASSLDGDSNQPQHF
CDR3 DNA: TGCGCCAGCAGCCTAGACGGGGATAGCAATCAGCCCCAGCATTTT

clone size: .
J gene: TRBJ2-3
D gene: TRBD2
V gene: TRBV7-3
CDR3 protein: CASSLGLASDTQYF
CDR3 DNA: TGTGCCAGCAGCTTGGGACTAGCCTCAGATACGCAGTATTTT

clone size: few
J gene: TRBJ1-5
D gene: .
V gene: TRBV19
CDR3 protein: CASSLTDSNQPQHF
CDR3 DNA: TGTGCCAGTAGTTTGACAGATAGCAATCAGCCCCAGCATTTT

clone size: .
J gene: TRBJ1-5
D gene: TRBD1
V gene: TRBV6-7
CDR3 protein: CARKGTGVGQPQHF
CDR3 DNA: TGTGCCAGAAAAGGGACAGGGGTGGGCCAGCCCCAGCATTTT

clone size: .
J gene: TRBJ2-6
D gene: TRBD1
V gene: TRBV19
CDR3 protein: CASSITPDRVSSGANVLTF
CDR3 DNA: TGTGCCAGTAGTATAACCCCTGACAGGGTTAGCTCTGGGGCCAACGTCCTGACTTTC

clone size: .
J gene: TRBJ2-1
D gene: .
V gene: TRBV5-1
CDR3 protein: CASSNSSLGKEQFF
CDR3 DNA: TGCGCCAGCAGCAACTCCTCCCTCGGGAAGGAGCAGTTCTTC

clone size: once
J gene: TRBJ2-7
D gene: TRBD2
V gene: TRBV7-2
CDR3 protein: CASSQGTSGNQYF
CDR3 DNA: TGTGCCAGCAGCCAAGGGACTAGCGGGAATCAGTACTTC

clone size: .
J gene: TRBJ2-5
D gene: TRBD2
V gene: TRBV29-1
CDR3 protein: CSVTRDYQYQETQYF
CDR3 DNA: TGCAGCGTAACTCGGGACTACCAGTACCAAGAGACCCAGTACTTC

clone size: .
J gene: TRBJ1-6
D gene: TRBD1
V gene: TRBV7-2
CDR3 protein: CASSLAVLGTGIRSPLHF
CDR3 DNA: TGTGCCAGCAGCTTAGCGGTCCTTGGGACAGGGATTCGGTCACCCCTCCACTTT

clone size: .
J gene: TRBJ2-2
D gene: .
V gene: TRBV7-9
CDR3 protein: CASSLAVQYTGELFF
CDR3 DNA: TGTGCCAGCAGCTTAGCGGTACAGTACACCGGGGAGCTGTTTTTT

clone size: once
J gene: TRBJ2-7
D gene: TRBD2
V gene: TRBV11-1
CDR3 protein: CASSMTGTRGDYEQYF
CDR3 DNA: TGTGCCAGCAGCATGACCGGGACTAGGGGGGACTACGAGCAGTACTTC

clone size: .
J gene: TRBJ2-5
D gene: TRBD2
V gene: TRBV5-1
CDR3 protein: CASSVVAGGFKGETQYF
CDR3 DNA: TGCGCCAGCAGCGTGGTAGCGGGGGGGTTTAAAGGAGAGACCCAGTACTTC

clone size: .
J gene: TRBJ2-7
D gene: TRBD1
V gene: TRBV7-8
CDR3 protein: CASSLVSGQGYEQYF
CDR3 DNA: TGTGCCAGCAGCTTAGTTTCGGGACAGGGCTACGAGCAGTACTTC

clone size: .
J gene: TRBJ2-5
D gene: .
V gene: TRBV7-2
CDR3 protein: CASSLDYTLTETQYF
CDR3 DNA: TGTGCCAGCAGCTTAGACTATACCTTAACAGAGACCCAGTACTTC

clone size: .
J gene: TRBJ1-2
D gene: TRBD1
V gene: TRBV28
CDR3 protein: CASSLGDRGVYGYTF
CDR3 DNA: TGTGCCAGCAGTTTGGGGGACAGGGGCGTCTATGGCTACACCTTC

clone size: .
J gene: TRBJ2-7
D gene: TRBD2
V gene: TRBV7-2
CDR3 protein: CASSPRVVAGGPTYEQYF
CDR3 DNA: TGTGCCAGCAGCCCCCGAGTTGTAGCGGGGGGTCCAACCTACGAGCAGTACTTC

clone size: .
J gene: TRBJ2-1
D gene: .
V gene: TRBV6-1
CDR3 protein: CASSESGALFYNEQFF
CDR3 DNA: TGTGCCAGCAGTGAATCAGGGGCCCTATTTTACAATGAGCAGTTCTTC

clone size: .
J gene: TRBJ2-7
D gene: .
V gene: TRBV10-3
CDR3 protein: CAISDPKTSQGREQYF
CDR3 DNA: TGTGCCATCAGTGACCCCAAAACGTCACAGGGACGAGAGCAGTACTTC

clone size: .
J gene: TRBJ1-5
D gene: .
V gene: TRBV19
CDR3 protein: CASSIVEGSNQPQHF
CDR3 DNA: TGTGCCAGTAGTATAGTTGAGGGCAGCAATCAGCCCCAGCATTTT

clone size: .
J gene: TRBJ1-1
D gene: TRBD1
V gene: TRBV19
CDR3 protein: CASNGQGYDYTEAFF
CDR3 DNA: TGTGCCAGTAATGGACAGGGGTATGACTACACTGAAGCTTTCTTT

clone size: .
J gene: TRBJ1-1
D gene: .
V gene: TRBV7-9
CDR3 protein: CASSLNAGDTEAFF
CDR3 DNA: TGTGCCAGCAGCTTAAATGCGGGGGACACTGAAGCTTTCTTT

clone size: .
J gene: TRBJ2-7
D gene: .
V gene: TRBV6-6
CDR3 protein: CASSYSIAGPSYEQYF
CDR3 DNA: TGTGCCAGCAGTTACTCGATCGCAGGACCTTCCTACGAGCAGTACTTC

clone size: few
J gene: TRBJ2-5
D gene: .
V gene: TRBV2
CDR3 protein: CASIRQYGITETQYF
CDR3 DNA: TGTGCCAGCATCCGTCAGTACGGTATAACAGAGACCCAGTACTTC

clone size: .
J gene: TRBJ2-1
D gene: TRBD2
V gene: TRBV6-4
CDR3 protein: CASSDEGGSHEQFF
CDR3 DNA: TGTGCCAGCAGTGACGAGGGCGGGAGCCATGAGCAGTTCTTC

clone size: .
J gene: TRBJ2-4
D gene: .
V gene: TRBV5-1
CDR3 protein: CASSLEGSIQYF
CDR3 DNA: TGCGCCAGCAGCTTGGAGGGCAGCATTCAGTACTTC

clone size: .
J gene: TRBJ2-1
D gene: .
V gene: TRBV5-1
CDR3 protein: CASSLGQNSYNEQFF
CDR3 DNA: TGCGCCAGCAGCTTGGGACAGAACTCCTACAATGAGCAGTTCTTC

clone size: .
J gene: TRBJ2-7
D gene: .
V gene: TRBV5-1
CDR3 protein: CASSLSSLGVYEQYF
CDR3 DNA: TGCGCCAGCAGCTTGAGTTCTCTAGGGGTCTACGAGCAGTACTTC

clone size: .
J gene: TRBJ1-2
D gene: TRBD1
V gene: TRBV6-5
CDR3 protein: CASSAQGSGYTF
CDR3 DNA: TGTGCCAGCAGTGCACAGGGGAGCGGCTACACCTTC

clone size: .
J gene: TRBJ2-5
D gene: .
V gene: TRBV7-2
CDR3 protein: CASSPGGTQYF
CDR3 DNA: TGTGCCAGCAGCCCAGGTGGGACCCAGTACTTC

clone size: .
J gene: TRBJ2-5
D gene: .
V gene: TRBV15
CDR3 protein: CATSRDLTAAGETQYF
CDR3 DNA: TGTGCCACCAGCAGAGATTTAACGGCAGCTGGAGAGACCCAGTACTTC

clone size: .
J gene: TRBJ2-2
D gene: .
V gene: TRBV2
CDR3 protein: CASSVQGTGELFF
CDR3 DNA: TGTGCCAGCAGTGTTCAGGGCACCGGGGAGCTGTTTTTT

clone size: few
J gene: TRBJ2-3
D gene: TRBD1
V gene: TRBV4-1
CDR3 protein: CASGGRDRGTDTQYF
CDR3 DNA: TGCGCCAGCGGGGGGCGGGACAGGGGAACAGATACGCAGTATTTT